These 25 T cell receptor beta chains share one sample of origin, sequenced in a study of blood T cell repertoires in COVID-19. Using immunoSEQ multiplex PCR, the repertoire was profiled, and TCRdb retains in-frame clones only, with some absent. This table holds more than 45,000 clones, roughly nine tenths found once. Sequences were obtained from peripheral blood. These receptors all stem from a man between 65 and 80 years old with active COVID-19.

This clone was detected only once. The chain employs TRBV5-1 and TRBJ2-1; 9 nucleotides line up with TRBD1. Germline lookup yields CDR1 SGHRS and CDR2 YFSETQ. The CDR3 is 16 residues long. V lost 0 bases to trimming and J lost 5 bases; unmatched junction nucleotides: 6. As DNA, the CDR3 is TGCGCCAGCAGCTTGGGAGACAGGGGGAGCGACAATGAGCAGTTCTTC. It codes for CASSLGDRGSDNEQFF.

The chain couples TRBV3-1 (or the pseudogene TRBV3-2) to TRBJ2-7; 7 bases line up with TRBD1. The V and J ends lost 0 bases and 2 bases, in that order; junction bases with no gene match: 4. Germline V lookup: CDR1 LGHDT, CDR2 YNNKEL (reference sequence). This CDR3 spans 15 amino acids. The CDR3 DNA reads TGTGCCAGCAGCCAAGACCACAGGGGAACCTACGAGCAGTACTTC. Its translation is CASSQDHRGTYEQYF.

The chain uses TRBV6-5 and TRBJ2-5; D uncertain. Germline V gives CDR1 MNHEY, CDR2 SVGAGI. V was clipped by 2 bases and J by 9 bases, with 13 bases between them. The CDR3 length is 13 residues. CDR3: CASSYSSIRAQYF. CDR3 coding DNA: TGTGCCAGCAGTTACAGTTCTATCCGGGCCCAGTACTTC.

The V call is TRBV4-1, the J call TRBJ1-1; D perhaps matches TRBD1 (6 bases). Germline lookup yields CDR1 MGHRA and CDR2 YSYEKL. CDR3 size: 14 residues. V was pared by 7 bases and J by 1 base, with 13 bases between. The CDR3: CASNLGTSNTEAFF. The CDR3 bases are TGCGCCAGCAACCTTGGGACATCGAACACTGAAGCTTTCTTT.

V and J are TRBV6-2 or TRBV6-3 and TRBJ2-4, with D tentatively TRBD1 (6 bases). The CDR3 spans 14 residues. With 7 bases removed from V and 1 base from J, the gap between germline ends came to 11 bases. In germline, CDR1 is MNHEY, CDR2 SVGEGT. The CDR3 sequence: CASNPGQAKNIQYF. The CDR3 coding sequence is TGTGCCAGCAACCCCGGACAGGCCAAAAACATTCAGTACTTC.

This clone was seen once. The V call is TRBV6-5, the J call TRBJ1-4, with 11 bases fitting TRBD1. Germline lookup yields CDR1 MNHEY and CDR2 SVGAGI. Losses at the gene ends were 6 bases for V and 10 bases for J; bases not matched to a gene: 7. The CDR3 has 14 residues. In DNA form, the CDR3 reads TGTGCCAGCAGGCCTCCGGGACAGGGGGGAAAACTGTTTTTT. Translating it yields CASRPPGQGGKLFF.

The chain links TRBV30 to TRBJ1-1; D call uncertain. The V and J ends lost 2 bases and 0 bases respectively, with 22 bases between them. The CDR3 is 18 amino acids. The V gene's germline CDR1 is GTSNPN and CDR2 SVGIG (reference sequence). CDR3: CAWSRIAPGRRVNTEAFF. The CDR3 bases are TGTGCCTGGAGTCGTATCGCCCCAGGTCGGCGGGTGAACACTGAAGCTTTCTTT. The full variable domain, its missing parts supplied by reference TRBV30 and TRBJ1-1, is SQTIHQWPATLVQPVGSPLSLECTVEGTSNPNLYWYRQAAGRGLQLLFYSVGIGQISSEVPQNLSASRPQDRQFILSSKKLLLSDSGFYLCAWSRIAPGRRVNTEAFFGQGTRLTVV.

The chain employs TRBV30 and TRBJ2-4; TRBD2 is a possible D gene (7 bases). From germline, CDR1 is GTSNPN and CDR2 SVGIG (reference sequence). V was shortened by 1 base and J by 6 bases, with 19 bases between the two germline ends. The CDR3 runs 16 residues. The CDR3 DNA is TGTGCCTGGAGTGGAGGTTCGGGGGGCATTGGAAACATTCAGTACTTC. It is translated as CAWSGGSGGIGNIQYF.

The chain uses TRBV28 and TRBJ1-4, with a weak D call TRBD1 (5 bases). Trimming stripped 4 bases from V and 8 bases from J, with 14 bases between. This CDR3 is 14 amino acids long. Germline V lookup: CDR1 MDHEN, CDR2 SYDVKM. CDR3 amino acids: CASSSGGNEEKLFF. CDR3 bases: TGTGCCAGCAGTTCCGGGGGGAATGAAGAAAAACTGTTTTTT.

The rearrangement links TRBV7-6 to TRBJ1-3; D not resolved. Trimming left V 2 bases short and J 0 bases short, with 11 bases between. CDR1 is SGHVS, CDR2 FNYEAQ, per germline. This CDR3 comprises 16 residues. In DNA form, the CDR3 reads TGTGCCAGCAGCTTACAGGCCACCGCCTCTGGAAACACCATATATTTT. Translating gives CASSLQATASGNTIYF.

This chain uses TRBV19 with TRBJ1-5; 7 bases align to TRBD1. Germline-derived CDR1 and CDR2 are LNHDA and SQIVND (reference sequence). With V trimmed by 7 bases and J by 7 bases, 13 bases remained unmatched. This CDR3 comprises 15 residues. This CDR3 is CASTLDRVKGQPQHF. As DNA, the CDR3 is TGTGCCAGTACCCTAGACAGGGTAAAGGGACAGCCCCAGCATTTT.

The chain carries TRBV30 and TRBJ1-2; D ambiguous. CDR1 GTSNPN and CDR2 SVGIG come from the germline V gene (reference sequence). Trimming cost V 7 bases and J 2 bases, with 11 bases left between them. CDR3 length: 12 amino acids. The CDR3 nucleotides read TGTGCCTTAAGAGGTTCGAACTATGGCTACACCTTC. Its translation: CALRGSNYGYTF.

CDR3 residues: CASSPWPGETQYF. The CDR3 DNA follows: TGCGCCAGCAGCCCCTGGCCGGGAGAGACCCAGTACTTC. The V call is TRBV5-1, the J call TRBJ2-5; no definite D call. The germline CDR1 and CDR2 sequences are SGHRS and YFSETQ. The V and J ends lost 4 bases and 4 bases respectively, with 11 bases between them. The CDR3 has 13 residues.

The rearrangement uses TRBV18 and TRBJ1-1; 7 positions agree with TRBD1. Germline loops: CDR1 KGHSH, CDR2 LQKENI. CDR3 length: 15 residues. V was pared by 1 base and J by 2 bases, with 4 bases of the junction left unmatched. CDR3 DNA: TGTGCCAGCTCACCACGGACAGGACAAAACACTGAAGCTTTCTTT. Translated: CASSPRTGQNTEAFF.

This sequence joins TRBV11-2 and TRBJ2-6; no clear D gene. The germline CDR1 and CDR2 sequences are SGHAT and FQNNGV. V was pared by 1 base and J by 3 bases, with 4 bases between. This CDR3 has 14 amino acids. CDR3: CASSLAGGANVLTF. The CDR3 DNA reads TGTGCCAGCAGCTTAGCAGGTGGGGCCAACGTCCTGACTTTC. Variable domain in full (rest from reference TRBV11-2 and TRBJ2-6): EAGVAQSPRYKIIEKRQSVAFWCNPISGHATLYWYQQILGQGPKLLIQFQNNGVVDDSQLPKDRFSAERLKGVDSTLKIQPAKLEDSAVYLCASSLAGGANVLTFGAGSRLTVL.

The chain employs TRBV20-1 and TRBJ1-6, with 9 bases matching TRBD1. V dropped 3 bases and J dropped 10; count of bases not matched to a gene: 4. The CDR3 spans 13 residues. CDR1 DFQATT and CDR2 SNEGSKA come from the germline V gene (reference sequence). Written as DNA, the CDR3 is TGCAGTGCTAGTAGACAGGGGGGGTCACCCCTCCACTTT. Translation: CSASRQGGSPLHF.

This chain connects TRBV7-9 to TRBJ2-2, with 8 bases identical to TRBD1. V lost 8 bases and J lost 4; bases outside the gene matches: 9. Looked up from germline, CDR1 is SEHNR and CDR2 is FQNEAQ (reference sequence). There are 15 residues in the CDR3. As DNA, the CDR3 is TGTGCCAGCGAAGACGGACAGGGTGGCACCGGGGAGCTGTTTTTT. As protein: CASEDGQGGTGELFF.

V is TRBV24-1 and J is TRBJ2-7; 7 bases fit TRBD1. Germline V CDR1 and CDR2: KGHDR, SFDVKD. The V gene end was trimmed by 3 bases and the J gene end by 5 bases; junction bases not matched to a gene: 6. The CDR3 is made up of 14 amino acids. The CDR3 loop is CATSDRDRVHEQYF. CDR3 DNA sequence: TGTGCCACCAGTGATCGTGACAGGGTCCACGAGCAGTACTTC.

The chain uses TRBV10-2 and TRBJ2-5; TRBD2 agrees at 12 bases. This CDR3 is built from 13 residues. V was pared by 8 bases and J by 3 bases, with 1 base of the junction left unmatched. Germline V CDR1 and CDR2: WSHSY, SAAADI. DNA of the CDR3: TGCGCCAGCCGACTAGCGGGGGAAGAGACCCAGTACTTC. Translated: CASRLAGEETQYF.

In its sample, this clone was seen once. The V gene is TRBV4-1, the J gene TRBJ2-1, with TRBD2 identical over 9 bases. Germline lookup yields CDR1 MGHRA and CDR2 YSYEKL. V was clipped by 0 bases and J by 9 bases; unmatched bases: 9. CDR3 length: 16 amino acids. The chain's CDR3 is CASSQDAGGALSEQFF. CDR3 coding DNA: TGCGCCAGCAGCCAAGATGCGGGGGGGGCCCTCTCTGAGCAGTTCTTC.

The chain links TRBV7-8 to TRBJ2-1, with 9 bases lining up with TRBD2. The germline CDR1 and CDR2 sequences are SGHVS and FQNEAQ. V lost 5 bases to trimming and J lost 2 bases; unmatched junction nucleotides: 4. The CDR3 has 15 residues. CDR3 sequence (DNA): TGTGCCAGCAGCCCGGGACTAGCTGCCTACAATGAGCAGTTCTTC. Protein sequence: CASSPGLAAYNEQFF. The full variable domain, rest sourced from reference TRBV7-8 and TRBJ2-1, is GAGVSQSPRYKVAKRGQDVALRCDPISGHVSLFWYQQALGQGPEFLTYFQNEAQLDKSGLPSDRFFAERPEGSVSTLKIQRTQQEDSAVYLCASSPGLAAYNEQFFGPGTRLTVL.

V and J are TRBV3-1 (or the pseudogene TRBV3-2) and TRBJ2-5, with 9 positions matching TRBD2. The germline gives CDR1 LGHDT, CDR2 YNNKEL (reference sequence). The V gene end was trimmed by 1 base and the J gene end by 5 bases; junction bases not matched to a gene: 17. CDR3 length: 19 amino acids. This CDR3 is CASSQGGRAGTSFQETQYF. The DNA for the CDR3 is TGTGCCAGCAGCCAAGGTGGGAGAGCCGGGACTAGCTTCCAGGAGACCCAGTACTTC.

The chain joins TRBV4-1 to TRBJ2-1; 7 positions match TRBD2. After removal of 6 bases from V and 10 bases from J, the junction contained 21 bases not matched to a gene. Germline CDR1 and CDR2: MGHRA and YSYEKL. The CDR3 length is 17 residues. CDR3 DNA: TGCGCCAGCAGTCAGATTGCTAGCGGAGGTAGCGGAAGGGAGCAGTTCTTC. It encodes CASSQIASGGSGREQFF.

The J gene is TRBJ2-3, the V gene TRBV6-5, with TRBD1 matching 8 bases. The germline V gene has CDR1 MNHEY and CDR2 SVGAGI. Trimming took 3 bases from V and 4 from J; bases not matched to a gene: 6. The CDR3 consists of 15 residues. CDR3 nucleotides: TGTGCCAGCAGTTATGGCAGGGGGCGCGCAGATACGCAGTATTTT. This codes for CASSYGRGRADTQYF.

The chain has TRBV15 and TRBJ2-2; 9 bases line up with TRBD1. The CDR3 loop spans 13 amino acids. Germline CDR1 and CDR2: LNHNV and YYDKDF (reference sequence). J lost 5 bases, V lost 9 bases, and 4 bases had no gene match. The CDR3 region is CATQGAGTGELFF. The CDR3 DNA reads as TGTGCCACACAGGGGGCAGGTACCGGGGAGCTGTTTTTT.